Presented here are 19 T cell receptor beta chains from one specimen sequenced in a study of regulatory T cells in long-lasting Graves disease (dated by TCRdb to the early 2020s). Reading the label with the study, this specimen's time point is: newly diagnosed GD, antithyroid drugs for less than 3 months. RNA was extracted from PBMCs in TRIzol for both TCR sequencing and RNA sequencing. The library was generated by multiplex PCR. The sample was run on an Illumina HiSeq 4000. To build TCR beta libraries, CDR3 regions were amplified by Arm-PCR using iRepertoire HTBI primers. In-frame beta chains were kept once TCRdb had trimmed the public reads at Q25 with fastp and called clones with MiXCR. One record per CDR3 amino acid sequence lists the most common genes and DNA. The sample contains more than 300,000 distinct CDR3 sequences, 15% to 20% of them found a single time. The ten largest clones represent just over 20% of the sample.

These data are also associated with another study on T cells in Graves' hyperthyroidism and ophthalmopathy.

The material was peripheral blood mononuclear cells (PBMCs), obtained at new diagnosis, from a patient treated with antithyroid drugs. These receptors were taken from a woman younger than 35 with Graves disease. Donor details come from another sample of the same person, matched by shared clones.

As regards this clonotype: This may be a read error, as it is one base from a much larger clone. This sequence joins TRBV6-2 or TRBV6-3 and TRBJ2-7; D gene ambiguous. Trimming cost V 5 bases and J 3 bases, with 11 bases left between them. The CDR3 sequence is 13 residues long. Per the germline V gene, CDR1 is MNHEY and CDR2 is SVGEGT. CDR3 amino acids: CASSVPPLYEQYF. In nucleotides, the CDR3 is TGTGCCAGCAGTGTCCCCCCTCTCTACGAGCAGTACTTC.

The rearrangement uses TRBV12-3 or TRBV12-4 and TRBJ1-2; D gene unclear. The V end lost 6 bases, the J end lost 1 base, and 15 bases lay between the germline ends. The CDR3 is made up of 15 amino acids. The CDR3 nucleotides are TGTGCCAGCAGACTTTCCATGGGCTATAACTATGGCTACACCTTC. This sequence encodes CASRLSMGYNYGYTF.

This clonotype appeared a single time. The chain's CDR3 is CASSSQGSGRSEAFF. In nucleotides, the CDR3 is TGCGCCAGCAGCAGCCAAGGGAGTGGACGGAGTGAAGCTTTCTTT. The chain links TRBV5-1 to TRBJ1-1; D not certain. Germline V gene data show CDR1 as SGHRS and CDR2 as YFSETQ. Deletions cut 4 bases from V and 7 bases from J, with 20 bases between. The CDR3 totals 15 residues.

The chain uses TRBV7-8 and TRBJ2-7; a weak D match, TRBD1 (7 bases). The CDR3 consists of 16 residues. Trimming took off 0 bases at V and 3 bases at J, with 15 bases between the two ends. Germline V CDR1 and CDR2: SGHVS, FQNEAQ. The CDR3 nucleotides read TGTGCCAGCAGCTTAGCGCGGACAGGCGGGGTCTACGAGCAGTACTTC. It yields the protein CASSLARTGGVYEQYF.

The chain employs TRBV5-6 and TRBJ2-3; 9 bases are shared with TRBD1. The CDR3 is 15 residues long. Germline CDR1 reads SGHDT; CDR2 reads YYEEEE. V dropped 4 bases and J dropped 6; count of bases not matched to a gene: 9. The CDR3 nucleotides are TGTGCCAGCAGCGCCCAGGGACAGGGATGGGATACGCAGTATTTT. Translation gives CASSAQGQGWDTQYF.

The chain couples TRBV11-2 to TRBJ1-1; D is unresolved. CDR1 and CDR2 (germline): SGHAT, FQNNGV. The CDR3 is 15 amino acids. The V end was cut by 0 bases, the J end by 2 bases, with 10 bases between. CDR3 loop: CASSLDSRPNTEAFF. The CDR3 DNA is TGTGCCAGCAGCTTAGACAGCAGGCCAAACACTGAAGCTTTCTTT.

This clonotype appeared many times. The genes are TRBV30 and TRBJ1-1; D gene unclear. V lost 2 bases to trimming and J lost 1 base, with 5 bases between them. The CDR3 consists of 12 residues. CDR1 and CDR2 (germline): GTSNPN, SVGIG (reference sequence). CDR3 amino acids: CAWSRTNTEAFF. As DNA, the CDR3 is TGTGCCTGGAGTAGAACGAACACTGAAGCTTTCTTT.

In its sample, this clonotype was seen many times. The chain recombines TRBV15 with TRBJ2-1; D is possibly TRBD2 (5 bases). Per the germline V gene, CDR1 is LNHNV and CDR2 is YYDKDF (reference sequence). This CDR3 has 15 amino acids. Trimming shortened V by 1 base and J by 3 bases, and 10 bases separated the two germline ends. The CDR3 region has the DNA TGTGCCACCAGCAGAGTTCGGCGGGTCTACAATGAGCAGTTCTTC. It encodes CATSRVRRVYNEQFF.

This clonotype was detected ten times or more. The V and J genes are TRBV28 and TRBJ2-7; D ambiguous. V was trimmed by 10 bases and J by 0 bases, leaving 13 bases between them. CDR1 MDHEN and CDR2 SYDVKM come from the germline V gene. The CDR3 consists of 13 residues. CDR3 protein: CATRNPNSYEQYF. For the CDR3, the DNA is TGTGCCACCCGAAACCCGAACTCCTACGAGCAGTACTTC. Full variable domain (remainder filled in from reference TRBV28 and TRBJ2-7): DVKVTQSSRYLVKRTGEKVFLECVQDMDHENMFWYRQDPGLGLRLIYFSYDVKMKEKGDIPEGYSVSREKKERFSLILESASTNQTSMYLCATRNPNSYEQYFGPGTRLTVT.

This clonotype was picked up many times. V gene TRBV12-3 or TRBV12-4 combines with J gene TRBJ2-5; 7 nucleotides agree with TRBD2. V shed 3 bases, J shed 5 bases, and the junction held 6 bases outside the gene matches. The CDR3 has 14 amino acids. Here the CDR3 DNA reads TGTGCCAGCAGTTTGGGAGGGCGAACTGAGACCCAGTACTTC. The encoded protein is CASSLGGRTETQYF.

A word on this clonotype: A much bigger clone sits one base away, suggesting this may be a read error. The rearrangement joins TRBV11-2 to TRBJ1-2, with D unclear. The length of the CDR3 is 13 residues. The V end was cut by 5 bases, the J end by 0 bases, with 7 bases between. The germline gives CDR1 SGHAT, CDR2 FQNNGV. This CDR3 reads CASSPAPNYGYTF. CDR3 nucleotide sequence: TGTGCCAGCAGCCCAGCCCCTAACTATGGCTACACCTTC.

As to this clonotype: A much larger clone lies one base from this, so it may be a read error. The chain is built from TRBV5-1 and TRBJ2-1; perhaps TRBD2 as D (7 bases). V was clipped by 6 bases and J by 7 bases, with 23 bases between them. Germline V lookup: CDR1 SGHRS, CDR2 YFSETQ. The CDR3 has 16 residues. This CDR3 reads CASTPMGGPVGNEQFF. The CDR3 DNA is TGCGCCAGCACCCCGATGGGGGGGCCCGTGGGGAATGAGCAGTTCTTC.

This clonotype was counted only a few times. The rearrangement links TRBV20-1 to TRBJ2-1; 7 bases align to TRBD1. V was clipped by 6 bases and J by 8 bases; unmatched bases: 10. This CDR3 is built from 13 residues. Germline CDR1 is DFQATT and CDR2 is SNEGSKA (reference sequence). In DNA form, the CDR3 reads TGCAGTGCGCCAGCACTAGGGGGCGATGAGCAGTTCTTC. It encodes CSAPALGGDEQFF.

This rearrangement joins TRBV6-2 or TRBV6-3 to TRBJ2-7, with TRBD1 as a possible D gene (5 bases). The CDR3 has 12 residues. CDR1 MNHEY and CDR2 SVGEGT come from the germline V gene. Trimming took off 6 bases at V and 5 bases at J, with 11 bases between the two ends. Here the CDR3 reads CASSQGTHEQYF. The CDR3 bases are TGTGCCAGCAGCCAGGGTACGCACGAGCAGTACTTC.

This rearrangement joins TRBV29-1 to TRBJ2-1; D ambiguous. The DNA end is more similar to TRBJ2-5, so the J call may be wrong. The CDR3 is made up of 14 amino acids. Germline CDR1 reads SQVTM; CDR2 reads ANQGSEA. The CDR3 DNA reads TGCAGCGTTGAGGGGTCGGAAGGACGAGAGACCCAGTACTTC. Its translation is CSVEGSEGRETQYF.

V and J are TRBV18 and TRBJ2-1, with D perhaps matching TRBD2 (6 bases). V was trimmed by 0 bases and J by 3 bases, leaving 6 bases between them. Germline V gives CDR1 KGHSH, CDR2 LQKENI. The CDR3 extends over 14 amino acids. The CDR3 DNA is TGTGCCAGCTCACCACCGGGACTCTACAATGAGCAGTTCTTC. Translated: CASSPPGLYNEQFF.

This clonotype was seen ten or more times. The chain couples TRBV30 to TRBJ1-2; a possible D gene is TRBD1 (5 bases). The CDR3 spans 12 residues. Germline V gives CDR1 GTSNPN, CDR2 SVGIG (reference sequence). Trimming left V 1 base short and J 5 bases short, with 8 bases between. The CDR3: CAWSGGVYGYTF. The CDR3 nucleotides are TGTGCCTGGAGTGGAGGGGTTTATGGCTACACCTTC.

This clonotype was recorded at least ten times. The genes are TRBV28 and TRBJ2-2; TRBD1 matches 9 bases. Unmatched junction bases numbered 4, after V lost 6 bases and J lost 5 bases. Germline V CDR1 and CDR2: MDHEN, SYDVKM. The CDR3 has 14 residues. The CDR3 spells CASSYGQGTGELFF. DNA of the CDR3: TGTGCCAGCAGCTATGGACAGGGGACCGGGGAGCTGTTTTTT.

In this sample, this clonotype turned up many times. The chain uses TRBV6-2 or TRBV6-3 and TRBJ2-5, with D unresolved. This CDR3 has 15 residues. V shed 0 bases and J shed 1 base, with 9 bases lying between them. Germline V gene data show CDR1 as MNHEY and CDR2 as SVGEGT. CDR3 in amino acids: CASSYSSGLQETQYF. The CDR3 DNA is TGTGCCAGCAGTTACTCTTCCGGGCTCCAAGAGACCCAGTACTTC.